A selection of T cell receptor beta chains follows, all from one sample in a study of cytomegalovirus exposure and HLA in healthy donors. Libraries were prepared by immunoSEQ multiplex PCR; TCRdb keeps only in-frame clonotypes and omits some of them. The data contain some 160,000 clones, around four fifths of them seen just once; the ten biggest clones take up roughly 2.5%. The sequencing sample was made of PBMCs. These receptors were taken from a boy aged 2 to 10 in good health and CMV-seronegative. CDR3s include the opening cysteine and the closing phenylalanine or tryptophan. Each record gives: CDR3 DNA, CDR3 protein, V gene, D gene, clone size, J gene, CDR3 length. D genes are given only for firm matches. Clone size is given for some rows only: seen once, a few or many times, or a class if the clone is expanded.

TGTGCCAGCAGCTCGTCATCCGGGGGGCGAAATGGCTACACCTTC | CASSSSSGGRNGYTF | TRBV7-9 | NA | once | TRBJ1-2 | 15
TGTGCCAGCAGCCCCACGGGCGGGGAAGCGCAGCCCCAGCATTTT | CASSPTGGEAQPQHF | TRBV4-2 | NA | NA | TRBJ1-5 | 15
TGTGCCAGCAGTTTGGTAACAGGGGGTTACGAGCAGTACTTC | CASSLVTGGYEQYF | TRBV27 | TRBD1 | few | TRBJ2-7 | 14
TGTGCCAGCAGTTACTCGTTGGGGGCCGCAGAGACCCAGTACTTC | CASSYSLGAAETQYF | TRBV6-5 | NA | NA | TRBJ2-5 | 15
TGTGCCAGCAGTTTAGCTGACACTGAAGCTTTCTTT | CASSLADTEAFF | TRBV5-5 | NA | NA | TRBJ1-1 | 12
TGTGCCAGCAGTGTTTTCCGGAGGGACGAGCAGTACTTC | CASSVFRRDEQYF | TRBV6-5 | NA | NA | TRBJ2-7 | 13
TGTGCCAGCAGCTTAATCACCTACGAGCAGTACTTC | CASSLITYEQYF | TRBV11-3 | NA | NA | TRBJ2-7 | 12
TGTGCCAGCAGTGAGTCGCAGTCAAACAATGAGCAGTTCTTC | CASSESQSNNEQFF | TRBV25-1 | NA | NA | TRBJ2-1 | 14
TGTGCCAGTAGTATGGCGACAGGGGAGAGCAATGAGCAGTTCTTC | CASSMATGESNEQFF | TRBV19 | TRBD1 | NA | TRBJ2-1 | 15
TGTGCCAGCAGCTGGACGACTAGCGGGGGAAACAATGAGCAGTTCTTC | CASSWTTSGGNNEQFF | TRBV7-6 | TRBD2 | NA | TRBJ2-1 | 16
TGTGCCAGCAGCAAAGGACAGGGAATGTTCCCAACTAATGAAAAACTGTTTTTT | CASSKGQGMFPTNEKLFF | TRBV5-4 | TRBD1 | few | TRBJ1-4 | 18
TGCGCCAGCAGATCAGCCAGGGCCACCACGAACACCGGGGAGCTGTTTTTT | CASRSARATTNTGELFF | TRBV10-2 | NA | NA | TRBJ2-2 | 17
TGTTCCAGCAGCTTCCCTACAGGGGTTCCGGGGGGCTACACCTTC | CSSSFPTGVPGGYTF | TRBV7-9 | TRBD1 | once | TRBJ1-2 | 15
TGTGCCAGCAGCCAAGGGACTAGCGGGGACTACGAGCAGTACTTC | CASSQGTSGDYEQYF | TRBV4-2 | TRBD2 | once | TRBJ2-7 | 15
TGTGCCAGCAGCTTAGTGTCAGGCCTAAGGGGAGAGACCCAGTACTTC | CASSLVSGLRGETQYF | TRBV11-3 | NA | NA | TRBJ2-5 | 16
TGTGCCAGCAGCTCACAGGGGGGGGAGCTGTTTTTT | CASSSQGGELFF | TRBV7-3 | TRBD1 | NA | TRBJ2-2 | 12
TGTGCCAGCAGATATAGCCGGGACAGGGGGGACGAGCAGTACTTC | CASRYSRDRGDEQYF | TRBV7-9 | TRBD1 | NA | TRBJ2-7 | 15
TGTGCCAGCAGCTTAATAGCGCAGGCTGAAGCTTTCTTT | CASSLIAQAEAFF | TRBV7-3 | NA | NA | TRBJ1-1 | 13
TGTGCCAGCAGCCAAGGACACGCTAGCACAGATACGCAGTATTTT | CASSQGHASTDTQYF | TRBV4-2 | NA | NA | TRBJ2-3 | 15
TGTGCCAGCAGCCAGGCGCTAGAGCGGCGCGGCAATGAGCAGTTCTTC | CASSQALERRGNEQFF | TRBV4-2 | NA | NA | TRBJ2-1 | 16
TGTGCTAGTGGTCCGGGGACAGGGGCAGAGACCCAGTACTTC | CASGPGTGAETQYF | TRBV12-5 | TRBD1 | NA | TRBJ2-5 | 14
TGCGCCAGCAGCCTGGGACAGATGAACACCGGGGAGCTGTTTTTT | CASSLGQMNTGELFF | TRBV4-1 | TRBD1 | NA | TRBJ2-2 | 15
TGTGCCAGCAGCTTGTCTTCCTTTCGCAGTTACAATGAGCAGTTCTTC | CASSLSSFRSYNEQFF | TRBV5-8 | NA | NA | TRBJ2-1 | 16
TGTGCCAGCAGCTACCCAGGGGGCAACACCGGGGAGCTGTTTTTT | CASSYPGGNTGELFF | TRBV5-4 | TRBD1 | few | TRBJ2-2 | 15
TGTGCCAGCCGAATTTACAGGGAGGGCTACGAGCAGTACTTC | CASRIYREGYEQYF | TRBV27 | NA | NA | TRBJ2-7 | 14
TGCGCCAGCAGCTTGTACTACGAGCAGTACTTC | CASSLYYEQYF | TRBV5-1 | NA | NA | TRBJ2-7 | 11
TGTGCCAGCTCAGAGACAGGGGGGTCTGAAGCTTTCTTT | CASSETGGSEAFF | TRBV6-5 | TRBD1 | few | TRBJ1-1 | 13
TGTGCCAGTAGGGCCTGGGAGATCAATCAGCCCCAGCATTTT | CASRAWEINQPQHF | TRBV19 | NA | NA | TRBJ1-5 | 14
TGTGCCAGCAGCCCTATGCCCCCACCCAACTATGGCTACACCTTC | CASSPMPPPNYGYTF | TRBV27 | NA | NA | TRBJ1-2 | 15